The 17 T cell receptor beta chains presented below share a single source sample, sequenced in a study of blood T cell repertoires in COVID-19. Repertoires were generated with immunoSEQ multiplex PCR, while TCRdb's copy carries only in-frame clones and drops some. In the table there are approximately 280,000 clones, roughly 80% of which are singletons. The sample consisted of PBMCs or T cells enriched from blood (not recorded which). These TCRs come from a man aged 35 to 55 who had been exposed to COVID-19.

The rearrangement joins TRBV5-1 to TRBJ2-7; 9 nucleotides match TRBD1. The CDR3 has 14 amino acids. J gave up 3 bases and V 5 bases, and 6 bases lay outside the gene matches. CDR1 and CDR2 from the germline V gene are SGHRS and YFSETQ. CDR3 loop: CASSLDRGSYEQYF. CDR3 DNA sequence: TGCGCCAGCAGTCTGGACAGGGGAAGCTACGAGCAGTACTTC.

The chain couples TRBV10-1 to TRBJ2-5; 13 bases are shared with TRBD2. Germline V gene data show CDR1 as WNHNN and CDR2 as SYGVQD (reference sequence). This CDR3 comprises 17 residues. Unmatched junction bases numbered 10, after V lost 2 bases and J lost 7 bases. CDR3 bases: TGCGCCAGCAGTGAGGGGACTAGCGGGGACCCCCCTACGACCCAGTACTTC. This translates into CASSEGTSGDPPTTQYF.

This clone was picked up one time. This chain uses TRBV3-1 (or the pseudogene TRBV3-2) with TRBJ2-1, with a tentative D call TRBD1 (6 bases). Germline CDR1 is LGHDT and CDR2 is YNNKEL (reference sequence). Trimming took 4 bases from V and 7 from J, leaving 8 bases between them. The CDR3 runs to 12 residues. CDR3 DNA: TGTGCCAGCAGCCCAGGGGTAAATGAGCAGTTCTTC. This encodes CASSPGVNEQFF.

The chain recombines TRBV3-1 (or the pseudogene TRBV3-2) with TRBJ2-1, with 10 bases identical to TRBD2. V dropped 4 bases and J dropped 7; count of bases not matched to a gene: 10. CDR1 is LGHDT and CDR2 is YNNKEL in the germline V gene (reference sequence). CDR3 length equals 16 residues. The CDR3 DNA follows: TGTGCCAGCAGCCGCCCCCTAGCGGGAGAGGGAAATGAGCAGTTCTTC. Translation: CASSRPLAGEGNEQFF.

The CDR3 protein is CASSPESGRSYLVETQYF. CDR3 bases: TGTGCCAGCAGTCCAGAGTCCGGCAGGTCTTATCTCGTGGAGACCCAGTACTTC. The chain has TRBV28 and TRBJ2-5; D not resolved. Per the germline V gene, CDR1 is MDHEN and CDR2 is SYDVKM. The CDR3 has 18 amino acids. V was cut by 5 bases and J by 5 bases, with 27 bases left in between.

The table lists this clone with many counts. The chain is built from TRBV4-1 and TRBJ2-7; the D is unclear. CDR1 is MGHRA and CDR2 is YSYEKL in the germline V gene. Between the trimmed V and J ends, which lost 1 base and 7 bases, there was a span of 14 bases. The CDR3 spans 14 residues. The CDR3 loop reads CASSQVEEAVEQYF. In DNA form, the CDR3 reads TGCGCCAGCAGCCAAGTAGAAGAGGCCGTGGAGCAGTACTTC.

The V and J genes are TRBV7-9 and TRBJ2-2; 10 bases fit TRBD2. Germline V gives CDR1 SEHNR, CDR2 FQNEAQ (reference sequence). Trimming at V came to 6 bases and at J to 5 bases, leaving 6 bases not matched to a gene. The CDR3 has 15 amino acids. The CDR3 coding sequence is TGTGCCAGCAGACCCGGGACTAGCGAGACCGGGGAGCTGTTTTTT. Protein sequence: CASRPGTSETGELFF.

In DNA form, the CDR3 reads TGTGCCAGCAGTGACTCGGGAGGGGTCTATCCCGACACCGGGGAGCTGTTTTTT. It encodes CASSDSGGVYPDTGELFF. The rearrangement joins TRBV6-4 to TRBJ2-2; the match to TRBD2 covers 7 bases. The CDR3 length is 18 residues. Germline lookup yields CDR1 MRHNA and CDR2 SNTAGT. V lost 0 bases and J lost 3; bases outside the gene matches: 10.

The count of this clone is one. This chain uses TRBV30 with TRBJ1-3; D is ambiguous. CDR3 length: 13 amino acids. Trimming removed 1 base from V and 4 bases from J, with 8 bases in between. The germline gives CDR1 GTSNPN, CDR2 SVGIG (reference sequence). The CDR3 reads CAWSDVGGNTIYF. For the CDR3, the DNA is TGTGCCTGGAGTGACGTCGGGGGAAACACCATATATTTT.

The genes are TRBV5-1 and TRBJ2-7, with TRBD1 as a possible D gene (6 bases). The CDR3 is 13 amino acids. V gave up 3 bases and J gave up 6 bases, with 13 bases separating them. Germline V gene data show CDR1 as SGHRS and CDR2 as YFSETQ. Here the CDR3 reads CASSSQSGVEQYF. In DNA form, the CDR3 reads TGCGCCAGCAGCTCCCAATCAGGGGTCGAGCAGTACTTC.

This chain connects TRBV6-5 to TRBJ1-5; a possible D gene is TRBD1 (5 bases). V gave up 9 bases and J gave up 2 bases, with 17 bases separating them. This CDR3 has 15 residues. The V gene's germline CDR1 is MNHEY and CDR2 SVGAGI. CDR3 residues: CASLWGVGGNQPQHF. The CDR3 DNA reads TGTGCCAGTCTTTGGGGGGTAGGCGGCAATCAGCCCCAGCATTTT.

This clone came up a few times. The chain carries TRBV7-2 and TRBJ2-5, with D perhaps TRBD1 (5 bases). V was trimmed by 2 bases and J by 3 bases, leaving 10 bases between them. This CDR3 region has 14 residues. Germline lookup yields CDR1 SGHTA and CDR2 FQGNSA. The DNA of the CDR3 is TGTGCCAGCAGCTTATTCGGCAGGGAAGAGACCCAGTACTTC. Translating gives CASSLFGREETQYF. Based on the CDR3 plus reference TRBV7-2 and TRBJ2-5, the full variable domain is GAGVSQSPSNKVTEKGKDVELRCDPISGHTALYWYRQSLGQGLEFLIYFQGNSAPDKSGLPSDRFSAERTGGSVSTLTIQRTQQEDSAVYLCASSLFGREETQYFGPGTRLLVL.

The V and J genes are TRBV5-5 and TRBJ1-3; a possible D gene is TRBD1 (5 bases). CDR1 and CDR2 (germline): SGHKS, YYEKEE (reference sequence). Trimming stripped 2 bases from V and 0 bases from J, with 9 bases between. This CDR3 spans 15 amino acids. CDR3 DNA sequence: TGTGCCAGCAGCTTAGACAGCGACTCTGGAAACACCATATATTTT. Translation: CASSLDSDSGNTIYF.

In DNA form, the CDR3 reads TGTGCCAGCAGAAGGGGTCCAACAAGGACACAAGAAAACCCTAGCTACGAGCAGTACTTC. Amino acid sequence: CASRRGPTRTQENPSYEQYF. The J gene is TRBJ2-7, the V gene TRBV21-1; the table assigns TRBD1, which was not confirmed against the DNA. TRBV21-1 is shown as a pseudogene. The CDR3 covers 20 residues.

The rearrangement links TRBV12-3 or TRBV12-4 to TRBJ1-1; tentatively, D is TRBD1 (5 bases). The CDR3 consists of 11 residues. V gave up 8 bases and J gave up 7 bases, with 11 bases separating them. CDR3 amino acids: CASGDSFEAFF. DNA of the CDR3: TGTGCCAGCGGAGACAGTTTTGAAGCTTTCTTT.

The chain links TRBV15 to TRBJ1-5; possibly TRBD1 for D (6 bases). The CDR3 totals 14 residues. The V end was cut by 4 bases, the J end by 11 bases, with 18 bases between. Germline values: CDR1 LNHNV, CDR2 YYDKDF (reference sequence). In DNA form, the CDR3 reads TGTGCCACCAGCACAGGGTCGGGGGGCCGGGCCCAGCATTTT. It translates to CATSTGSGGRAQHF.

The CDR3 region has the DNA TGTGCCAGCAGTTCGCGAGCGGGGGAAAGTTCACCCCTCCACTTT. Amino acids: CASSSRAGESSPLHF. The rearrangement links TRBV27 to TRBJ1-6, with a weak D call TRBD1 (5 bases). This CDR3 has 15 residues. V gave up 4 bases and J gave up 9 bases, with 16 bases separating them. The germline V gene has CDR1 MNHEY and CDR2 SMNVEV (reference sequence).